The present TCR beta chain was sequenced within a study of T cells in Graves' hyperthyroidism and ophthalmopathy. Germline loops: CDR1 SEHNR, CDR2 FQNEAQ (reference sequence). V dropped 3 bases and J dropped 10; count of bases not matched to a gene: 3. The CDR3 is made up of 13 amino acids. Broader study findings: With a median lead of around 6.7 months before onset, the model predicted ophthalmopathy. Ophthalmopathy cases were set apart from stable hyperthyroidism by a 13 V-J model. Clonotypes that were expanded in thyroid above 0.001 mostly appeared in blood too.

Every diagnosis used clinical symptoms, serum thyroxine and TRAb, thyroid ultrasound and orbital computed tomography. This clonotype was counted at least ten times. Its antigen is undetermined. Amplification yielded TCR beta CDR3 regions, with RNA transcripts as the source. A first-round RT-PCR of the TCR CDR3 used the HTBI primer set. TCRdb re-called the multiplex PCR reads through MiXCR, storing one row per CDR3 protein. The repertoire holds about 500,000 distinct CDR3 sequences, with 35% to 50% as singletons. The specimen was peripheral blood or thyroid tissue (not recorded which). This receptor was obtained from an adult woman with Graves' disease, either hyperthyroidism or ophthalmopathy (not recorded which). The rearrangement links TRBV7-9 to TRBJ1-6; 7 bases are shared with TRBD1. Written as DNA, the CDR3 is TGTGCCAGCAGCTTCGACAGGGTATCACCCCTCCACTTT. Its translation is CASSFDRVSPLHF.